This T cell receptor (beta chain) was captured in a study of T cell changes during pregnancy in multiple sclerosis. The data were produced by immunoSEQ multiplex PCR, yet TCRdb's version contains in-frame clones alone and is incomplete. The table records approximately 34,000 clones, 85% to 90% of them present only once. Germline CDR1 reads SGDLS; CDR2 reads YYNGEE. CDR3 size: 17 residues. After removal of 3 bases from V and 2 bases from J, the junction contained 10 bases not matched to a gene. The chain employs TRBV9 and TRBJ2-7, with TRBD2 matching over 11 bases. The material was CD8+ T cells from peripheral blood mononuclear cells, obtained after pregnancy. The source of this sequence is a female donor with multiple sclerosis, enrolled in a pregnancy study. The CDR3 bases are TGTGCCAGCAGCGAGGGCTCCGGGACTAGCGGAACCTACGAGCAGTACTTC. It is translated as CASSEGSGTSGTYEQYF.